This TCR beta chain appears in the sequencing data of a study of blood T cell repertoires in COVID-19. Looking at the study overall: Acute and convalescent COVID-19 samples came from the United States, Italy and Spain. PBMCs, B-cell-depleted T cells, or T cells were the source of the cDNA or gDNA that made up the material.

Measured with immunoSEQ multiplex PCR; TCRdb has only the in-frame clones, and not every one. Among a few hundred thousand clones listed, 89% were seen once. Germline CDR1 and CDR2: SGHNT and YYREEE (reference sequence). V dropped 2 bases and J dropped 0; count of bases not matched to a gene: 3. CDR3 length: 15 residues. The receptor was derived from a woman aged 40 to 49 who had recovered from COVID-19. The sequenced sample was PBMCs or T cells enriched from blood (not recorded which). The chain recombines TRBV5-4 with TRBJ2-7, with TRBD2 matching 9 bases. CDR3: CASSFGSGSSYEQYF. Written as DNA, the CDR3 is TGTGCCAGCAGCTTTGGTAGCGGGAGCTCCTACGAGCAGTACTTC.